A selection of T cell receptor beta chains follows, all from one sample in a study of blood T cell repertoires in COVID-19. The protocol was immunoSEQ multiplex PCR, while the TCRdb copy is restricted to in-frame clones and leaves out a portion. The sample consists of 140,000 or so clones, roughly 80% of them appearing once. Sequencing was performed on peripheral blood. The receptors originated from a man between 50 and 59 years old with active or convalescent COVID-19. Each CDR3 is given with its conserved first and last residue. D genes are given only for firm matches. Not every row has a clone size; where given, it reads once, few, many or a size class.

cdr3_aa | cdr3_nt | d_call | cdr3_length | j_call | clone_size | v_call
CASSLGLAGGGSYNEQFF | TGTGCCAGCAGCTTGGGACTAGCGGGAGGTGGCTCCTACAATGAGCAGTTCTTC | TRBD2 | 18 | TRBJ2-1 | - | TRBV5-4
CASSPEDGGNRDTQYF | TGTGCCAGCTCACCAGAGGATGGCGGGAACAGAGATACGCAGTATTTT | - | 16 | TRBJ2-3 | - | TRBV18
CASSPGTGVSGSHNEQFF | TGTGCCAGCAGCCCCGGGACAGGGGTTAGCGGGAGCCACAATGAGCAGTTCTTC | - | 18 | TRBJ2-1 | - | TRBV11-2
CASSLAGSSYEQYF | TGTGCCAGCAGCTTAGCGGGGAGCTCCTACGAGCAGTACTTC | TRBD2 | 14 | TRBJ2-7 | - | TRBV28
CASSLGTGSNYGYTF | TGTGCCAGCAGCTTAGGGACAGGGAGCAACTATGGCTACACCTTC | TRBD1 | 15 | TRBJ1-2 | once | TRBV7-8
CAWSVEIWLKQGATDTQYF | TGTGCCTGGAGTGTAGAGATTTGGCTAAAACAGGGTGCCACAGATACGCAGTATTTT | - | 19 | TRBJ2-3 | - | TRBV30
CASSLALGDQPQHF | TGTGCCAGCAGCTTAGCGCTGGGAGACCAGCCCCAGCATTTT | - | 14 | TRBJ1-5 | - | TRBV7-9
CASSSTSGSRTDTQYF | TGTGCCAGCAGCTCCACTAGCGGGAGTCGCACAGATACGCAGTATTTT | TRBD2 | 16 | TRBJ2-3 | - | TRBV7-3
CASSPQMPGGNQPQHF | TGTGCCAGCAGTCCACAAATGCCCGGGGGCAATCAGCCCCAGCATTTT | - | 16 | TRBJ1-5 | - | TRBV28
CASSLGQNTEAFF | TGTGCCAGCAGCTTAGGACAGAACACTGAAGCTTTCTTT | - | 13 | TRBJ1-1 | - | TRBV11-2
CASSLRLAAVYNEQFF | TGTGCCAGCAGCTTAAGACTAGCGGCCGTCTACAATGAGCAGTTCTTC | TRBD2 | 16 | TRBJ2-1 | - | TRBV7-6
CASSLSAVMSYGYTF | TGTGCCAGCAGTTTATCGGCGGTGATGAGCTATGGCTACACCTTC | - | 15 | TRBJ1-2 | once | TRBV27
CASSLGGLAGGQNEQFF | TGTGCCAGCAGCTTAGGGGGACTAGCGGGAGGGCAAAATGAGCAGTTCTTC | TRBD2 | 17 | TRBJ2-1 | - | TRBV7-9
CASSPRRYSNQPQHF | TGTGCCAGCAGCCCCCGGAGATATAGCAATCAGCCCCAGCATTTT | - | 15 | TRBJ1-5 | few | TRBV7-2
CASSLSSDGPPGGYTF | TGTGCCAGCAGCTTATCCTCGGACGGACCACCGGGGGGCTACACCTTC | - | 16 | TRBJ1-2 | - | TRBV7-9
CATSDFERDSGELFF | TGTGCCACCAGTGATTTCGAGCGGGACTCCGGGGAGCTGTTTTTT | TRBD2 | 15 | TRBJ2-2 | - | TRBV24-1
CATSDPGLAGVGDTQYF | TGTGCCACCAGTGATCCAGGACTAGCGGGAGTTGGAGATACGCAGTATTTT | TRBD2 | 17 | TRBJ2-3 | - | TRBV24-1
CSVEDPVGGELFF | TGCAGCGTTGAAGACCCGGTCGGCGGGGAGCTGTTTTTT | - | 13 | TRBJ2-2 | many | TRBV29-1
CASSVGGDNEQFF | TGTGCCAGCAGCGTAGGGGGGGATAATGAGCAGTTCTTC | - | 13 | TRBJ2-1 | - | TRBV9
CASSMPGQGAGETQYF | TGTGCCAGTAGTATGCCGGGACAGGGTGCGGGGGAGACCCAGTACTTC | TRBD1 | 16 | TRBJ2-5 | - | TRBV19
CASSQSGLGYEQYF | TGTGCCAGCAGCCAATCAGGACTAGGTTACGAGCAGTACTTC | TRBD2 | 14 | TRBJ2-7 | once | TRBV3-1/TRBV3-2
CASSLSVSGANVLTF | TGCGCCAGCAGCTTGTCGGTCTCTGGGGCCAACGTCCTGACTTTC | - | 15 | TRBJ2-6 | - | TRBV5-1
CASSLGLAGGTDTQYF | TGTGCCAGCAGCTTGGGGCTAGCGGGAGGGACAGATACGCAGTATTTT | TRBD2 | 16 | TRBJ2-3 | - | TRBV5-4
CASSLAGAVEAFF | TGTGCCAGCAGCTTGGCGGGGGCGGTTGAAGCTTTCTTT | - | 13 | TRBJ1-1 | - | TRBV12-3/TRBV12-4
CASSQGLGQSGPQHF | TGTGCCAGCAGCCAAGGTTTAGGACAGAGTGGGCCCCAGCATTTT | - | 15 | TRBJ1-5 | once | TRBV3-1/TRBV3-2
CASSFRLAGGYNEQFF | TGTGCCAGCAGTTTCCGACTAGCGGGAGGGTACAATGAGCAGTTCTTC | TRBD2 | 16 | TRBJ2-1 | - | TRBV27
CASSLAGDNEQFF | TGTGCCAGCAGCTTAGCGGGAGACAATGAGCAGTTCTTC | TRBD2 | 13 | TRBJ2-1 | few | TRBV7-3
CASSLDGGYTF | TGTGCCAGCAGCTTAGACGGTGGCTACACCTTC | - | 11 | TRBJ1-2 | - | TRBV7-8
CASRKGTATKNIQYF | TGTGCCAGCAGAAAGGGGACAGCTACCAAAAACATTCAGTACTTC | TRBD1 | 15 | TRBJ2-4 | - | TRBV6-5
CASSEGFSGTHSYEQYF | TGTGCCAGCAGTGAGGGGTTTAGCGGGACCCACTCCTACGAGCAGTACTTC | TRBD2 | 17 | TRBJ2-7 | - | TRBV25-1
CASRDRGQTYEQYF | TGTGCCAGCAGGGACAGGGGTCAAACCTACGAGCAGTACTTC | TRBD1 | 14 | TRBJ2-7 | - | TRBV2
CASSIWLANGELFF | TGTGCCAGTAGTATATGGCTAGCGAACGGGGAGCTGTTTTTT | - | 14 | TRBJ2-2 | - | TRBV19
CARVEGLAGIKNIQYF | TGTGCCAGGGTTGAGGGACTAGCGGGGATAAAAAACATTCAGTACTTC | - | 16 | TRBJ2-4 | - | TRBV21-1
CASSGTTAGYTF | TGTGCCAGCTCCGGGACAACGGCTGGCTACACCTTC | - | 12 | TRBJ1-2 | once | TRBV6-5
CATGINGRAEAFF | TGTGCCACCGGAATCAACGGGAGAGCTGAAGCTTTCTTT | - | 13 | TRBJ1-1 | many | TRBV27
CSASLGLAGGLYETQYF | TGCAGTGCTAGTCTGGGGCTAGCGGGAGGGCTCTACGAGACCCAGTACTTC | TRBD2 | 17 | TRBJ2-5 | - | TRBV20-1
CASSTGHFEQYF | TGTGCCAGCAGCACTGGACACTTCGAGCAGTACTTC | - | 12 | TRBJ2-7 | - | TRBV28
CASRLRPGTGIVEQYF | TGTGCCAGCAGGCTCCGGCCCGGGACAGGGATTGTCGAGCAGTACTTC | TRBD1 | 16 | TRBJ2-7 | once | TRBV28
CASSLVPGLAGGGTDTQYF | TGTGCCAGCAGCTTAGTCCCGGGACTAGCGGGAGGGGGCACAGATACGCAGTATTTT | TRBD2 | 19 | TRBJ2-3 | - | TRBV7-2
CASRRTLNTGELFF | TGTGCCAGCAGACGGACTTTGAACACCGGGGAGCTGTTTTTT | - | 14 | TRBJ2-2 | - | TRBV3-1/TRBV3-2
CASSYDYRTDTQYF | TGTGCCAGCAGCTACGACTACCGCACAGATACGCAGTATTTT | - | 14 | TRBJ2-3 | - | TRBV7-9
CASSQISRYTEAFF | TGTGCCAGCAGCCAGATTTCCCGGTACACTGAAGCTTTCTTT | - | 14 | TRBJ1-1 | - | TRBV3-1/TRBV3-2
CASSYWGGYEQYF | TGCGCCAGCAGCTATTGGGGAGGCTACGAGCAGTACTTC | - | 13 | TRBJ2-7 | - | TRBV5-1
CASSYSWGRTEAFF | TGTGCCAGCAGTTACTCTTGGGGCCGGACTGAAGCTTTCTTT | - | 14 | TRBJ1-1 | - | TRBV6-5
CASSLLTGSSYNEQFF | TGTGCCAGCAGTTTATTAACGGGAAGCTCCTACAATGAGCAGTTCTTC | - | 16 | TRBJ2-1 | - | TRBV28
CASSIRTLNTEAFF | TGTGCCAGTAGTATCCGGACTTTGAACACTGAAGCTTTCTTT | - | 14 | TRBJ1-1 | - | TRBV19
CASSLAGGPGNEQFF | TGTGCCAGCAGCTTAGCGGGAGGGCCGGGGAATGAGCAGTTCTTC | TRBD2 | 15 | TRBJ2-1 | - | TRBV11-3
CASSLGPSLAGGPADTQYF | TGCGCCAGCAGCTTGGGACCCTCACTAGCGGGAGGGCCGGCAGATACGCAGTATTTT | TRBD2 | 19 | TRBJ2-3 | - | TRBV5-1
CASSHDRALAGGPTDTQYF | TGTGCCAGCTCTCACGACAGGGCTCTAGCGGGAGGGCCGACAGATACGCAGTATTTT | TRBD2 | 19 | TRBJ2-3 | - | TRBV18
CASSLKGAGEQYF | TGCGCCAGCAGCTTGAAGGGGGCGGGCGAGCAGTACTTC | TRBD1 | 13 | TRBJ2-7 | - | TRBV5-1
CASSRSEQETQYF | TGTGCCAGCAGCCGGAGCGAACAAGAGACCCAGTACTTC | - | 13 | TRBJ2-5 | many | TRBV7-9
CASSPGTGGWQPQHF | TGTGCCAGCAGCCCCGGGACAGGGGGCTGGCAACCCCAGCATTTT | TRBD1 | 15 | TRBJ1-5 | few | TRBV7-2
CASSQGWGAKSDTQYF | TGTGCCAGCAGCCAAGGTTGGGGCGCGAAATCAGATACGCAGTATTTT | - | 16 | TRBJ2-3 | - | TRBV4-2
CASKGLAGVADTQYF | TGTGCCAGCAAGGGACTAGCGGGAGTGGCAGATACGCAGTATTTT | TRBD2 | 15 | TRBJ2-3 | - | TRBV27
CASSVGGIYNEQFF | TGTGCCAGCAGCGTAGGCGGGATTTACAATGAGCAGTTCTTC | - | 14 | TRBJ2-1 | - | TRBV9
CASSPPMRELNNIQYF | TGTGCCAGCAGCCCCCCTATGCGGGAGCTGAACAACATTCAGTACTTC | TRBD2 | 16 | TRBJ2-4 | - | TRBV7-9